Included here is one T cell receptor beta chain sequence, with context. Its antigen remains unidentified. PCR employed 60 Vbeta and 13 Jbeta primers. Profiling relied on immunoSEQ multiplex PCR, and the TCRdb table lists in-frame clones only, not all of them. The data contain 150,000 to 200,000 clones, about 77% of them singletons. The data stem from a study of cytomegalovirus exposure and HLA in healthy donors. For the study at large: One earlier analysis, a look at 200 million or so T cells, found around 110 million unique TCR beta sequences.

Whole-study results and caveats: The study listed about 150 cytomegalovirus-associated TCR beta chains.

V was pared by 6 bases and J by 10 bases, with 4 bases of the junction left unmatched. This CDR3 has 13 amino acids. Germline V gene sequence: CDR1 ENHRY, CDR2 SYGVKD. Material: PBMCs. The chain links TRBV10-3 to TRBJ1-5, with TRBD1 matching over 12 bases. This clonotype originated in a woman younger than 45 in good health and CMV-seropositive. The CDR3 bases are TGTGCCATCAGGGGACAGGGGGCGAGCCCCCAGCATTTT. This gives the protein CAIRGQGASPQHF.